The rows below give T cell receptor beta chains drawn from one sample of a study of blood T cells in healthy people across ages. TCRdb analysed the 5' RACE reads with MiXCR anew, one entry per CDR3 protein. The sample records about 1.1 million distinct CDR3 sequences, under 40% being singletons. The sequencing sample was made of blood. The receptors shown here come from a man aged 18 to 30 in good health. CDR3s include the opening cysteine and the closing phenylalanine or tryptophan. A D gene is named only where the DNA matches it firmly.

D: NA
V: TRBV6-6
CDR3: CASGITGLGNEQFF

D: TRBD1
V: TRBV7-8
CDR3: CASSETYRGQQETQYF

D: NA
V: TRBV29-1
CDR3: CSVFGDLGLDGYTF

D: NA
V: TRBV9
CDR3: CASSAEYGYEQFF

D: NA
V: TRBV6-5
CDR3: CASRGGASYEQYF

D: TRBD1
V: TRBV13
CDR3: CASSFPRQGVTDTQYF

D: TRBD1
V: TRBV7-7
CDR3: CASSHDRAPYNEQFF

D: NA
V: TRBV7-2
CDR3: CASSLPTTNEKLFF

D: NA
V: TRBV5-1
CDR3: CASRTDNTEAFF

D: TRBD2
V: TRBV4-2
CDR3: CASSGAGTTFGYTDTQYF

D: TRBD1
V: TRBV7-9
CDR3: CASSLVGTAGGYTF

D: NA
V: TRBV6-2/TRBV6-3
CDR3: CASSYSRGTTEAFF

D: NA
V: TRBV4-3
CDR3: CASSQDGQGIEQYF

D: NA
V: TRBV12-3/TRBV12-4
CDR3: CASSSRGDTDTQYF

D: TRBD1
V: TRBV7-9
CDR3: CASSLTGAPGNTIYF

D: TRBD2
V: TRBV20-1
CDR3: CSAPRLAGEADTQYF

D: NA
V: TRBV2
CDR3: CASSSLGMGGGEKLFF

D: NA
V: TRBV6-2/TRBV6-3
CDR3: CASSGFGYTF

D: NA
V: TRBV12-3/TRBV12-4
CDR3: CASKQENQETQYF

D: TRBD1
V: TRBV6-2/TRBV6-3
CDR3: CASSLPTRTGSSSLSSDTQYF

D: NA
V: TRBV12-3/TRBV12-4
CDR3: CASSLVGGAQETQYF

D: TRBD1
V: TRBV4-1
CDR3: CASSQTDGQGIYNEQFF

D: TRBD1
V: TRBV7-2
CDR3: CASSLARPRTGYGYTF

D: NA
V: TRBV12-3/TRBV12-4
CDR3: CASSRTGGVDTQYF

D: NA
V: TRBV4-2
CDR3: CASSQDGGVGEAFF

D: TRBD2
V: TRBV19
CDR3: CAIGGAGDADTQYF

D: NA
V: TRBV4-1
CDR3: CASSQEAFDGELFF

D: NA
V: TRBV9
CDR3: CASSVTESNYGYTF